The 20 T cell receptor beta chains reported below all come from one sample, sequenced in a study of cytomegalovirus exposure and HLA in healthy donors. The PCR ran on 60 Vbeta and 13 Jbeta primers. Profiled with immunoSEQ multiplex PCR; TCRdb holds only in-frame clones, not every one. The table shows approximately 240,000 clones, with around four fifths occurring only once. Sequencing input: PBMCs. The receptors come from a woman in her fifties or sixties in good health and CMV-seropositive.

The V and J genes are TRBV5-4 and TRBJ1-2, with a possible D match to TRBD1 (5 bases). The CDR3 loop spans 14 amino acids. Germline-derived CDR1 and CDR2 are SGHNT and YYREEE (reference sequence). Trimming stripped 2 bases from V and 8 bases from J, with 16 bases between. CDR3 DNA: TGTGCCAGCAGCTTTACCCTAAGGGGTGAAGGCTACACCTTC. Encoded protein: CASSFTLRGEGYTF.

This chain connects TRBV11-2 to TRBJ2-3; D is perhaps TRBD2 (6 bases). V gave up 5 bases and J gave up 2 bases, with 11 bases separating them. CDR3 size: 14 residues. Germline V gene data show CDR1 as SGHAT and CDR2 as FQNNGV. CDR3 protein: CASSVRDSTDTQYF. For the CDR3, the DNA is TGTGCCAGCAGCGTCCGGGACTCCACAGATACGCAGTATTTT.

The V gene is TRBV21-1, the J gene TRBJ2-3; whether TRBD1, the table's D call, matches the DNA was not checked. TRBV21-1 is noted as a pseudogene. This CDR3 has 16 residues. CDR3 sequence: CASSKGDTEGTDTQYF. The CDR3 DNA follows: TGTGCCAGCAGCAAAGGGGACACAGAGGGTACAGATACGCAGTATTTT.

This sequence joins TRBV5-1 and TRBJ2-1; 7 nucleotides align to TRBD1. Germline CDR1 reads SGHRS; CDR2 reads YFSETQ. CDR3 length equals 15 residues. V dropped 4 bases and J dropped 6; count of bases not matched to a gene: 10. The CDR3 nucleotides are TGCGCCAGCAGCGTGTTACCGGGACAGATCAATGAGCAGTTCTTC. Encoded protein: CASSVLPGQINEQFF.

Notes on this clone: One end of the junction does not line up with germline, which may come from a read error. J is TRBJ2-2 and V is TRBV7-9; 7 bases agree with TRBD1. Germline lookup yields CDR1 SEHNR and CDR2 FQNEAQ (reference sequence). The CDR3 covers 17 residues. The CDR3 coding sequence is TGTTCCAGCAGTTTTCCTACGGGGACAGTGAACACCGGGGAGCTGTTTTTT. This encodes CSSSFPTGTVNTGELFF.

This sequence joins TRBV10-2 and TRBJ2-2; TRBD2 aligns across 12 bases. V lost 8 bases to trimming and J lost 7 bases; unmatched junction nucleotides: 5. CDR3 size: 14 residues. Germline values: CDR1 WSHSY, CDR2 SAAADI. CDR3 in amino acids: CASRRTSGDGELFF. The CDR3 DNA is TGCGCCAGCCGTAGGACTAGCGGGGACGGGGAGCTGTTTTTT.

This chain joins TRBV5-4 and TRBJ2-1; D possibly corresponds to TRBD1 (5 bases). V shed 0 bases and J shed 9 bases, with 16 bases lying between them. The CDR3 is 15 amino acids. Germline CDR1 and CDR2: SGHNT and YYREEE (reference sequence). DNA for the CDR3: TGTGCCAGCAGCTTGGGGGGCCCGGTGGTGGTTGAGCAGTTCTTC. Its protein is CASSLGGPVVVEQFF. Full variable domain (rest looked up from reference TRBV5-4 and TRBJ2-1): ETGVTQSPTHLIKTRGQQVTLRCSSQSGHNTVSWYQQALGQGPQFIFQYYREEENGRGNFPPRFSGLQFPNYSSELNVNALELDDSALYLCASSLGGPVVVEQFFGPGTRLTVL.

This clone was counted between two and nine times. The rearrangement links TRBV18 to TRBJ1-5, with a possible D match to TRBD1 (6 bases). Germline CDR1 reads KGHSH; CDR2 reads LQKENI. The CDR3 totals 13 residues. The ends were cut back, 6 bases at V and 7 bases at J, with 13 bases in the middle. CDR3 nucleotide sequence: TGTGCCAGCTCGGAGAACAGGGACCAGCCCCAGCATTTT. It is translated as CASSENRDQPQHF.

V gene TRBV5-1 combines with J gene TRBJ2-5; 8 bases match TRBD2. Trimming took 0 bases from V and 2 from J; bases not matched to a gene: 3. CDR1 and CDR2 (germline): SGHRS, YFSETQ. This CDR3 spans 15 amino acids. CDR3 coding DNA: TGCGCCAGCAGCTTGGGACGGGGGGGACAAGAGACCCAGTACTTC. Its translation is CASSLGRGGQETQYF.

V is TRBV29-1 and J is TRBJ1-1; TRBD1 is a possible D gene (6 bases). Germline V CDR1 and CDR2: SQVTM, ANQGSEA. V was pared by 5 bases and J by 3 bases, with 13 bases between. The CDR3 runs to 13 residues. CDR3: CSVHRDTHTEAFF. The CDR3 DNA sequence: TGCAGCGTTCATAGGGACACTCACACTGAAGCTTTCTTT. Based on the CDR3 plus reference TRBV29-1 and TRBJ1-1, the full variable domain is SAVISQKPSRDICQRGTSLTIQCQVDSQVTMMFWYRQQPGQSLTLIATANQGSEATYESGFVIDKFPISRPNLTFSTLTVSNMSPEDSSIYLCSVHRDTHTEAFFGQGTRLTVV.

J is TRBJ2-5 and V is TRBV5-1, with 7 bases identical to TRBD1. With the DNA end fitting TRBJ2-7 better, the J assignment may be wrong. The CDR3 has 14 residues. Germline V CDR1 and CDR2: SGHRS, YFSETQ. The chain's CDR3 is CASSKDRTSYEQYF. In DNA, the CDR3 is TGCGCCAGCAGCAAGGACAGGACTTCCTACGAGCAGTACTTC.

This clone was counted only a few times. The CDR3 DNA is TGTGCCAGCAGTGAAGCGCTTCACAGGGACCCGTACTTC. Encoded protein: CASSEALHRDPYF. The chain carries TRBV2 and TRBJ2-7, with D maybe TRBD1 (6 bases). The CDR3 consists of 13 residues. The V and J ends lost 0 bases and 12 bases respectively, with 15 bases between them. CDR1 is SNHLY and CDR2 is FYNNEI in the germline V gene.

Only a few counts were recorded for this clone. The rearrangement links TRBV7-9 to TRBJ1-1; weak D call: TRBD1 (6 bases). The germline CDR1 and CDR2 sequences are SEHNR and FQNEAQ (reference sequence). V was shortened by 5 bases and J by 5 bases, with 12 bases between the two germline ends. The CDR3 is made up of 13 amino acids. The CDR3 reads CASSHGTQTEAFF. The CDR3 region has the DNA TGTGCCAGCAGCCACGGGACACAAACTGAAGCTTTCTTT.

This chain links TRBV19 with TRBJ1-1; possible D gene TRBD1, 6 bases. The CDR3 spans 15 residues. Per germline, CDR1 LNHDA and CDR2 SQIVND (reference sequence). V dropped 6 bases and J dropped 2 bases, with 16 bases sitting between them. The CDR3 spells CASRRTGTYNTEAFF. Here the CDR3 DNA reads TGTGCCAGTAGGCGGACCGGGACATATAACACTGAAGCTTTCTTT.

The V gene is TRBV5-4, the J gene TRBJ2-7; 7 bases are a match to TRBD1. After removal of 4 bases from V and 0 bases from J, the junction contained 4 bases not matched to a gene. This CDR3 has 14 amino acids. The germline CDR1 and CDR2 sequences are SGHNT and YYREEE (reference sequence). The CDR3 DNA follows: TGTGCCAGCAGCCCGGACAGGAGCTCCTACGAGCAGTACTTC. Its protein product is CASSPDRSSYEQYF. Looking up the rest from reference TRBV5-4 and TRBJ2-7 gives the full variable domain: ETGVTQSPTHLIKTRGQQVTLRCSSQSGHNTVSWYQQALGQGPQFIFQYYREEENGRGNFPPRFSGLQFPNYSSELNVNALELDDSALYLCASSPDRSSYEQYFGPGTRLTVT.

This clone was detected once. The chain combines TRBV19 with TRBJ1-6, with TRBD1 matching over 9 bases. Germline V CDR1 and CDR2: LNHDA, SQIVND (reference sequence). The CDR3 runs 14 residues. V trimming: 7 bases; J trimming: 7 bases; junction bases outside the gene matches: 5. CDR3 amino acids: CASISGTGNSPLHF. CDR3 sequence (DNA): TGTGCCAGTATCTCCGGGACAGGGAATTCACCCCTCCACTTT.

The rearrangement links TRBV6-5 to TRBJ1-4, with no clear D. Germline CDR1 MNHEY, CDR2 SVGAGI. The germline V and J ends were trimmed by 8 bases and 8 bases, with 12 bases remaining between them. The CDR3 has 12 residues. In DNA, the CDR3 is TGTGCCAGCTCACTAACGGGGGAAAAACTGTTTTTT. It encodes CASSLTGEKLFF.

V is TRBV7-9 and J is TRBJ2-7; maybe TRBD2 (5 bases). Germline-derived CDR1 and CDR2 are SEHNR and FQNEAQ (reference sequence). V was clipped by 2 bases and J by 0 bases, with 14 bases between them. The CDR3 is 16 residues long. DNA for the CDR3: TGTGCCAGCAGCTTAAGCCCACTAGGGAGCTCCTACGAGCAGTACTTC. Amino acids: CASSLSPLGSSYEQYF.

The CDR3 DNA reads TGTGCCAGTACTAGGACTAGCGGGGGGAGGGATGAGCAGTTCTTC. This translates into CASTRTSGGRDEQFF. The chain couples TRBV19 to TRBJ2-1; 14 bases map to TRBD2. Germline loops: CDR1 LNHDA, CDR2 SQIVND (reference sequence). This CDR3 has 15 amino acids. The junction had 7 bases not matched to a gene; V was cut back by 7 bases and J by 8 bases.

The table lists this clone with a count of one. This chain uses TRBV30 with TRBJ1-2; 8 nucleotides match TRBD1. With V trimmed by 0 bases and J by 8 bases, 11 bases remained unmatched. This CDR3 spans 15 amino acids. Germline CDR1 reads GTSNPN; CDR2 reads SVGIG (reference sequence). The DNA of the CDR3 is TGTGCCTGGAGTGTACTTGACAGGGGAGTAGGCGGCTACACCTTC. This codes for CAWSVLDRGVGGYTF.